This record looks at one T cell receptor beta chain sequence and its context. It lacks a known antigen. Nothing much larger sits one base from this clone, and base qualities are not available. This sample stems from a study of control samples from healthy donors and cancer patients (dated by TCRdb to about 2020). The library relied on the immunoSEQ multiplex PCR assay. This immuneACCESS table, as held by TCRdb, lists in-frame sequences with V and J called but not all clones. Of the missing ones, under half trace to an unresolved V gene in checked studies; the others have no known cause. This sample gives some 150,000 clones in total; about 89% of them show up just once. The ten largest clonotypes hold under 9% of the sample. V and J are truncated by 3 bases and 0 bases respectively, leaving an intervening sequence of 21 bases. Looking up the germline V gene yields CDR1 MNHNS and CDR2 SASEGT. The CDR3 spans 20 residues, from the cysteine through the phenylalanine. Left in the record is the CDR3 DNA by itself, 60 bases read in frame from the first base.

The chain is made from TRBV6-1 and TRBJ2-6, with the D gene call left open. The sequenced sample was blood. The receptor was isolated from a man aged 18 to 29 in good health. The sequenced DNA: TGTGCCAGCAGTGAGCGGCTTAGAACACTGATTTCCTCTGGGGCCAACGTCCTGACTTTC. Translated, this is CASSERLRTLISSGANVLTF.